The clone carrying this T cell receptor (beta chain) was detected only a few times. Its specificity is unknown. The PCR was carried out with 60 Vbeta primers and 13 Jbeta primers. Produced via immunoSEQ multiplex PCR; TCRdb's table is partial and in-frame only. The data contain approximately 200,000 clones, under 90% of them singletons. These data belong to a study of cytomegalovirus exposure and HLA in healthy donors. Points from the study as a whole: Donors were assumed by presence/absence analyses to have roughly uniform sequencing depth. In a later analysis, most CMV-associated TCR beta chains appeared HLA-restricted. It was likely that a cluster of highly shared sequence variants was a sequencing artifact.

Sequencing input: PBMCs. This receptor was identified in a human donor in good health.

The CDR3 region is CASRGEVNSNQPQHF. In DNA form, the CDR3 reads TGTGCCAGCCGGGGGGAGGTGAATAGCAATCAGCCCCAGCATTTT. The rearrangement uses TRBV2 and TRBJ1-5; D is perhaps TRBD1 (5 bases). Germline assignment: CDR1 SNHLY and CDR2 FYNNEI. V lost 8 bases and J 0 bases, leaving 14 bases between the germline ends. The CDR3 length is 15 residues.